The rows below give T cell receptor beta chains drawn from one sample of a study of T cells after yellow fever vaccination. MiXCR was run by TCRdb on the 5' RACE reads, yielding one entry per CDR3 protein. The sample has about 30,000 distinct CDR3 sequences; 4.4% are singletons. The specimen comprised CD8+ T cells sorted from PBMCs, sampled 5 days after the yellow fever booster vaccination. The receptors were gathered from a man aged 25 to 40 who received the YFV17D yellow fever vaccine. Each CDR3 is given with its conserved first and last residue. The D gene is left open where the match is weak. Expanded clones get a size class; other rows say once, few or many, or leave the size out.

d_gene | j_gene | v_gene | abundance | CDR3nt | CDR3aa
TRBD2 | TRBJ2-3 | TRBV24-1 | few | TGTGCCACCAGCTCGGGGGGAGCCACAGATACGCAGTATTTT | CATSSGGATDTQYF
TRBD2 | TRBJ2-3 | TRBV5-1 | many | TGCGCCAGCAGCGGGCTAGCGGGAGGAACAGATACGCAGTATTTT | CASSGLAGGTDTQYF
TRBD1 | TRBJ2-5 | TRBV5-1 | many | TGCGCCAGCAGCTTAGTACCGGGACAGCAAGAGACCCAGTACTTC | CASSLVPGQQETQYF
TRBD1 | TRBJ2-2 | TRBV29-1 | many | TGCAGCGTTGAAGATCAAGGACAGGGGGCCACCGGGGAGCTGTTTTTT | CSVEDQGQGATGELFF
- | TRBJ2-7 | TRBV28 | many | TGTGCCAGCACTTTTGACACGACTAGCTCCTACGAGCAGTACTTC | CASTFDTTSSYEQYF
TRBD2 | TRBJ2-7 | TRBV6-5 | many | TGTGCCAGCAGTTACCCCAGCGGGAGTAATTTGTACTTC | CASSYPSGSNLYF
TRBD2 | TRBJ2-1 | TRBV2 | many | TGTGCCAGCAGTGAACCCCTCCTAGCGGGGGCCAATGAGCAGTTCTTC | CASSEPLLAGANEQFF
TRBD1 | TRBJ2-1 | TRBV5-1 | many | TGCGCCAGCAGCCTAACGACAGGGACCTACAATGAGCAGTTCTTC | CASSLTTGTYNEQFF
TRBD1 | TRBJ2-7 | TRBV12-3/TRBV12-4 | - | TGTGCCAGCAGTATTATATCCGGGGACAGGGGCGGGTACGAGCAGTACTTC | CASSIISGDRGGYEQYF
- | TRBJ2-1 | TRBV7-9 | many | TGTGCCAGCAGCCGGGGGTACAATGAGCAGTTCTTC | CASSRGYNEQFF
TRBD2 | TRBJ2-1 | TRBV27 | many | TGTGCCAGCCTACTAGCGGGAAAAAATGAGCAGTTCTTC | CASLLAGKNEQFF
TRBD1 | TRBJ2-7 | TRBV18 | few | TGTGCCAGCTCATCAACGGACGGGACAGACTACTACGAGCAGTACTTC | CASSSTDGTDYYEQYF
- | TRBJ2-5 | TRBV19 | many | TGTGCCGGTTGTAGTTGCGGCCCCCTAAAAGAGACCCAGTACTTC | CAGCSCGPLKETQYF
- | TRBJ2-7 | TRBV29-1 | many | TGCAGCGTTGGTGGAACAGAGGTCTCGACCTACGAGCAGTACTTC | CSVGGTEVSTYEQYF
TRBD2 | TRBJ2-1 | TRBV20-1 | many | TGCAGTGCTAGCTTTAGCGGGAGCTCCTACAATGAGCAGTTCTTC | CSASFSGSSYNEQFF
- | TRBJ2-1 | TRBV7-6 | many | TGTGCCAGCAGCTTAGAACGTGAGCAGTTCTTC | CASSLEREQFF
- | TRBJ1-1 | TRBV7-9 | many | TGTGCCAGCAGCGGCTGGGACACGAACACTGAAGCTTTCTTT | CASSGWDTNTEAFF